This T cell receptor beta chain was captured by sequencing in a study of shared clonotypes between healthy human individuals. Overall study context: Sampling drew on donors who were a couple of women and a few men aged 18 to 49.

Repertoires were generated with immunoSEQ multiplex PCR, while TCRdb's copy carries only in-frame clones and drops some. The table includes some 650,000 clones, more than 95% detected once. Turning to this clone: Its antigen remains unidentified.

Study conclusions and caveats: Enrolling few donors narrowed the genetic and exposure-history diversity that was represented. When naive CD4 clonotypes were compared across a few donors, approximately 4.9% were shared.

Germline values: CDR1 MNHEY, CDR2 SMNVEV (reference sequence). CDR3 length: 14 amino acids. Trimming at V came to 6 bases and at J to 6 bases, leaving 6 bases not matched to a gene. The sequenced material came from naive CD4+ T cells sorted from blood. Described subset: CD45RA+ positively selected. The receptor comes from a woman in her 30s in good health. This chain links TRBV27 with TRBJ2-7, with TRBD2 matching 12 bases. The CDR3 region has the DNA TGTGCCAGCAGACTAGCGGGAGGCAATGGCGAGCAGTACTTC. This encodes CASRLAGGNGEQYF.